The entry that follows covers one TCR beta chain sequence. Its antigen is not identified. The sample originates from a study of OX40 agonist ivuxolimab in advanced cancers. The wider study: The study enrolled dose-escalation patients with hepatocellular carcinoma, melanoma, renal cell or head and neck cancer. A mean age of roughly 60 years, range about 20 to 79, was recorded, and approximately 85% were male. Prior anti-PD-1, anti-PD-L1 or anti-CTLA-4 therapy was allowed; about 39% had some. Whole-study findings and limits: On average, CD8+ T cells showed a greater number of expanded clones than CD4+.

In germline, CDR1 is MNHGY, CDR2 SVAAGI. This CDR3 has 12 amino acids. V shed 5 bases and J 5 bases; nucleotides not matched to a gene: 2. Assay used: immunoSEQ multiplex PCR; TCRdb lists only in-frame clones, some missing. The data hold some 18,000 clones, with around four fifths observed a single time. The chain is built from TRBV6-9 and TRBJ1-1; TRBD1 agrees at 7 bases. The source is an adult with an advanced solid tumor such as melanoma, head and neck, liver or kidney cancer. The input for sequencing was CD4+ or CD8+ T cells sorted from blood, taken in a trial of the OX40 agonist ivuxolimab. The CDR3 loop reads CASSQGGTEAFF. DNA for the CDR3: TGTGCCAGCAGTCAGGGGGGTACTGAAGCTTTCTTT.